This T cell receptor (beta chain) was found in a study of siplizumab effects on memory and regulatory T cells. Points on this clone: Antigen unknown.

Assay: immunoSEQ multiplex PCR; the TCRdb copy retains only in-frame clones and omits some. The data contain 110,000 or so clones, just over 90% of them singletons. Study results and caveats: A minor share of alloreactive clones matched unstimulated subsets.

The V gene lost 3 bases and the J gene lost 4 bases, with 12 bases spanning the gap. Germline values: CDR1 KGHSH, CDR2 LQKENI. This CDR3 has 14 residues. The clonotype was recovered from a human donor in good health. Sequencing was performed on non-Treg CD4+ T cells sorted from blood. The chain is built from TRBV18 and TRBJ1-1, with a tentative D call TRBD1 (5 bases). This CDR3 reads CASSPQGSSTEAFF. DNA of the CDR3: TGTGCCAGCTCACCCCAGGGCTCGTCCACTGAAGCTTTCTTT.